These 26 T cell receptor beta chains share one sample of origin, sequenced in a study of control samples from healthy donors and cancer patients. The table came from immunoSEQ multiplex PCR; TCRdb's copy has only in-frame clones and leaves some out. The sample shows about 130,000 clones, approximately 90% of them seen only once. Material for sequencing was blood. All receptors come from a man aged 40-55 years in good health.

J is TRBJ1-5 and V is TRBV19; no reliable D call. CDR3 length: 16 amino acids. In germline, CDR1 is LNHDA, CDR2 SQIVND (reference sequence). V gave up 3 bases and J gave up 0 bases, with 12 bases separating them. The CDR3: CASSIPVSYSNQPQHF. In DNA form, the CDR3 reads TGTGCCAGTAGTATCCCCGTGTCGTATAGCAATCAGCCCCAGCATTTT.

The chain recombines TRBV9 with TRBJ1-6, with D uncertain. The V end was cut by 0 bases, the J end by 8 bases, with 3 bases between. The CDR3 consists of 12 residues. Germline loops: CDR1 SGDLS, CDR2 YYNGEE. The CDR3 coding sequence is TGTGCCAGCAGCGTAGACGATTCACCCCTCCACTTT. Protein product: CASSVDDSPLHF.

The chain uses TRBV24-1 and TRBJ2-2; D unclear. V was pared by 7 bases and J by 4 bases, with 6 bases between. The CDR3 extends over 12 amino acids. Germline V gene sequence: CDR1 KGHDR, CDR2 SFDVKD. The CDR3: CATSLSTGELFF. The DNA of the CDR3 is TGTGCCACCAGCCTTTCCACCGGGGAGCTGTTTTTT.

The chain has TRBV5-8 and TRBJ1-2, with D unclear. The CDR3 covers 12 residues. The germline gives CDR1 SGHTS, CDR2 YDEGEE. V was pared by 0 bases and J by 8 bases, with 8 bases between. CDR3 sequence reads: CASSLALYGYTF. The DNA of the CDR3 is TGTGCCAGCAGCTTGGCCCTTTACGGCTACACCTTC.

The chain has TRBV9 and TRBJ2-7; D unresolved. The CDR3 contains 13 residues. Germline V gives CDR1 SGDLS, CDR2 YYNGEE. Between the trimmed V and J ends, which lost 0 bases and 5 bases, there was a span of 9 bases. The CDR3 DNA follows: TGTGCCAGCAGCGTAGCAGCGACCCACGAGCAGTACTTC. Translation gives CASSVAATHEQYF.

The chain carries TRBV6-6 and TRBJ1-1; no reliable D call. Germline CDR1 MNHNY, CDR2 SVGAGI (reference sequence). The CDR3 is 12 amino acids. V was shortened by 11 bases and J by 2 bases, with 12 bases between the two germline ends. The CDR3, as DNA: TGTGCCGTCTCCCGCATCAACACTGAAGCTTTCTTT. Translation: CAVSRINTEAFF.

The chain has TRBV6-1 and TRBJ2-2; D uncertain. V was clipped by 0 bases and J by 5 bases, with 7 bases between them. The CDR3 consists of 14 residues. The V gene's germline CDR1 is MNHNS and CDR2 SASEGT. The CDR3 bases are TGTGCCAGCAGTGAAGCTTCGGCAACCGGGGAGCTGTTTTTT. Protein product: CASSEASATGELFF.

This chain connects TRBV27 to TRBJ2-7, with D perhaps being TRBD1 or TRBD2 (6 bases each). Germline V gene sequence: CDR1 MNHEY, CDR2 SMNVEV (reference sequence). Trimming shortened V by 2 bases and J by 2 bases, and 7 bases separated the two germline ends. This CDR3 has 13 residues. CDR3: CASSLGGPYEQYF. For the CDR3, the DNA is TGTGCCAGCAGTTTAGGGGGGCCCTACGAGCAGTACTTC.

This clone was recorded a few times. DNA for the CDR3: TGCGCCAGCAGCTTGCTAGCGGGGAGTCGTGTTGAGCAGTTCTTC. Its translation: CASSLLAGSRVEQFF. The chain links TRBV5-1 to TRBJ2-1; TRBD2 matches at 9 bases. V was clipped by 1 base and J by 9 bases; unmatched bases: 8. CDR1 is SGHRS and CDR2 is YFSETQ in the germline V gene. CDR3 length: 15 residues. Using reference TRBV5-1 and TRBJ2-1 for the parts outside the CDR3, the full variable domain is KAGVTQTPRYLIKTRGQQVTLSCSPISGHRSVSWYQQTPGQGLQFLFEYFSETQRNKGNFPGRFSGRQFSNSRSEMNVSTLELGDSALYLCASSLLAGSRVEQFFGPGTRLTVL.

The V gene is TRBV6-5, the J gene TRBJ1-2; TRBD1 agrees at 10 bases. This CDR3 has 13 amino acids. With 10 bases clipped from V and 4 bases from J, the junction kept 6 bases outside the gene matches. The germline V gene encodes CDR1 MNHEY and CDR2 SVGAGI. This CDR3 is CATRTGGAYGYTF. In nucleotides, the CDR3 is TGTGCCACAAGGACAGGGGGTGCCTATGGCTACACCTTC.

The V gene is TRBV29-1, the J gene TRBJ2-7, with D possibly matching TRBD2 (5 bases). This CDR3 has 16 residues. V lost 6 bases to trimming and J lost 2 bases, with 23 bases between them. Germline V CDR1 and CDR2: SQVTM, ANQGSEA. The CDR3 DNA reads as TGCAGCGTGGCCCCCGTCGGACGGGGTCCTACCTACGAGCAGTACTTC. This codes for CSVAPVGRGPTYEQYF.

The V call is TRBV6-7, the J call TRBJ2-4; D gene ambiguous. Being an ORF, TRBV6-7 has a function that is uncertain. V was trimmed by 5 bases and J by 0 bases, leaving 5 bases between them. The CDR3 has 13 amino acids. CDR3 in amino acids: CASSPLAKNIQYF. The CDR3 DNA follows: TGTGCCAGCAGTCCCTTAGCCAAAAACATTCAGTACTTC.

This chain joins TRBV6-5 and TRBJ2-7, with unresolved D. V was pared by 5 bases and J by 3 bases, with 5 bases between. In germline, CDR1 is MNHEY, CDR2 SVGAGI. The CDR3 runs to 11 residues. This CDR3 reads CASSTYYEQYF. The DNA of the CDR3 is TGTGCCAGCAGTACCTACTACGAGCAGTACTTC.

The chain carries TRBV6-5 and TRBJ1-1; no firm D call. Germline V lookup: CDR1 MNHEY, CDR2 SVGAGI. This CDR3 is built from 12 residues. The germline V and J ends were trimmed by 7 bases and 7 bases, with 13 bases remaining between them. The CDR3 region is CASTRLGGEAFF. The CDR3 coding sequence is TGTGCCAGCACTCGCCTGGGCGGTGAAGCTTTCTTT.

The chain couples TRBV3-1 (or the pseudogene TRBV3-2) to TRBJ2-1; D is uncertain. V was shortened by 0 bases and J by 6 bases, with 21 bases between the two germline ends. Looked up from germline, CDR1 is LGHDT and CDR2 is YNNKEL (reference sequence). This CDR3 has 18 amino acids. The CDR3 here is CASSQEVLRSRLPNEQFF. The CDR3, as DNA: TGTGCCAGCAGCCAAGAAGTTCTCAGATCTAGGCTCCCCAATGAGCAGTTCTTC.

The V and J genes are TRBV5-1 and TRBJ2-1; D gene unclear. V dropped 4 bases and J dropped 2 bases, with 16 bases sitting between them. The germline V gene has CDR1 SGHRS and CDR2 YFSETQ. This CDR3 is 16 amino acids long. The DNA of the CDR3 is TGCGCCAGCAGCCCCCTCTGGGTGGGCCCCTACAATGAGCAGTTCTTC. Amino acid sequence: CASSPLWVGPYNEQFF.

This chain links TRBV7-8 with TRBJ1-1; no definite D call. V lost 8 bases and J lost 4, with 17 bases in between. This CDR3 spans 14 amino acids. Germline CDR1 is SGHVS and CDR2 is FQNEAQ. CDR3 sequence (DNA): TGTGCCAGCGGCCGGGGAGGGATCGCCACTGAAGCTTTCTTT. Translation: CASGRGGIATEAFF.

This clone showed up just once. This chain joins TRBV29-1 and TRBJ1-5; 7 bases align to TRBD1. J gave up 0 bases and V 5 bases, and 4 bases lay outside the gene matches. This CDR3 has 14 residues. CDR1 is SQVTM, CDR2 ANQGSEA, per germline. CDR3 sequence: CSVSGTDSNQPQHF. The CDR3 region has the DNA TGCAGCGTTTCCGGGACAGATAGCAATCAGCCCCAGCATTTT.

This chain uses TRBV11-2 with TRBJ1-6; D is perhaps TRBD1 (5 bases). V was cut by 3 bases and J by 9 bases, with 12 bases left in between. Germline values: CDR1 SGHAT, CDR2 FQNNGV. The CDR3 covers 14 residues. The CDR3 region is CASSFWGGISPLHF. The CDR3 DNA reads TGTGCCAGCAGCTTTTGGGGGGGGATTTCACCCCTCCACTTT.

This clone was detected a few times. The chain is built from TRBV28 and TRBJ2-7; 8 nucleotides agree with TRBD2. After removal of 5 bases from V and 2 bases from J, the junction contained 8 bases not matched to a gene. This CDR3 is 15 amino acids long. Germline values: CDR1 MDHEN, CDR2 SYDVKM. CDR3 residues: CASSPASGLPYEQYF. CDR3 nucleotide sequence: TGTGCCAGCAGTCCTGCTAGCGGGCTCCCCTACGAGCAGTACTTC.

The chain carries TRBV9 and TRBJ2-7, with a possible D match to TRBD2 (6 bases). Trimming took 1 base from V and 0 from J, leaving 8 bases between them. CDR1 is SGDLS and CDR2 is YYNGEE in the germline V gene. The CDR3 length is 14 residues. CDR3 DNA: TGTGCCAGCAGCGTATACGGGAGCTCCTACGAGCAGTACTTC. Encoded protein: CASSVYGSSYEQYF.

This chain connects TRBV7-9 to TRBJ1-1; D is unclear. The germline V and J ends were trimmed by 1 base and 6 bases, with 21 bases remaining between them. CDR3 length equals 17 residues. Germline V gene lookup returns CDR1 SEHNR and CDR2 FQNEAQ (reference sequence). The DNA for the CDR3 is TGTGCCAGCAGCTTAGGCCTTTCGGGGAACCTGGACGCTGAAGCTTTCTTT. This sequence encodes CASSLGLSGNLDAEAFF.

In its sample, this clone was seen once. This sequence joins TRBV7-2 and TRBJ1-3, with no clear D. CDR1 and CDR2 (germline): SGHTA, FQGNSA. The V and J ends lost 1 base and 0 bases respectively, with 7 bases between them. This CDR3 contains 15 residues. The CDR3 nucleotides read TGTGCCAGCAGCTTAGAGGCGTCCTCTGGAAACACCATATATTTT. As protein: CASSLEASSGNTIYF.

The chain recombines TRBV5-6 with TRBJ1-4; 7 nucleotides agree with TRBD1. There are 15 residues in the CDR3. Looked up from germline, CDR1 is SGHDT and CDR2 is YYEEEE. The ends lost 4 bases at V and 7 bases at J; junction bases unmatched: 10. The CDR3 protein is CASSPLTGFGEKLFF. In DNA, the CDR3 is TGTGCCAGCAGCCCGCTGACAGGGTTTGGTGAAAAACTGTTTTTT.

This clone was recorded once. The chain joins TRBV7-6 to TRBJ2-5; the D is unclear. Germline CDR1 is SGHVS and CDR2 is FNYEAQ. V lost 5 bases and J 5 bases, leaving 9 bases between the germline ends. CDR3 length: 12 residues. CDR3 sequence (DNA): TGTGCCAGCAGCCGACCGGGCGAGACCCAGTACTTC. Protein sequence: CASSRPGETQYF.

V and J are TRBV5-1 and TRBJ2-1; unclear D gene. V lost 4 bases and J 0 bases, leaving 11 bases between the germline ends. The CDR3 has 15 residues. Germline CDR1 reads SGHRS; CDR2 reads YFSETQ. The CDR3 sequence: CASSRETGSYNEQFF. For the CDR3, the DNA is TGCGCCAGCAGCCGAGAGACCGGCTCCTACAATGAGCAGTTCTTC. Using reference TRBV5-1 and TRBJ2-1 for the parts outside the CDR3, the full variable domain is KAGVTQTPRYLIKTRGQQVTLSCSPISGHRSVSWYQQTPGQGLQFLFEYFSETQRNKGNFPGRFSGRQFSNSRSEMNVSTLELGDSALYLCASSRETGSYNEQFFGPGTRLTVL.